These 21 T cell receptor beta chains came from one sample sequenced in a study of regulatory T cells in long-lasting Graves disease. Library construction for TCR beta used iRepertoire HTBI primers and Arm-PCR of CDR3 regions. From the multiplex PCR reads, TCRdb called clonotypes with MiXCR, one entry per CDR3 protein. The data show a few hundred thousand distinct CDR3 sequences, around 11% seen once. Sample time point: newly diagnosed GD, antithyroid drugs for less than 3 months. RNA extracted from PBMCs served as the sequencing template. This sample also appeared in a second study, on T cells in Graves' hyperthyroidism and ophthalmopathy.

This sample comprised peripheral blood mononuclear cells (PBMCs), obtained at new diagnosis, from a patient treated with antithyroid drugs. The receptors come from a woman under 30 with Graves disease.

In its sample, this clonotype was seen many times. The chain combines TRBV6-9 with TRBJ2-2, with 9 bases identical to TRBD2. With 3 bases clipped from V and 5 bases from J, the junction kept 7 bases outside the gene matches. Per the germline V gene, CDR1 is MNHGY and CDR2 is SVAAGI. The CDR3 extends over 16 amino acids. Here the CDR3 reads CASSYPSSGATGELFF. Here the CDR3 DNA reads TGTGCCAGCAGTTACCCGTCTAGCGGGGCTACCGGGGAGCTGTTTTTT.

This clonotype was counted at least ten times. This chain uses TRBV11-3 with TRBJ1-1; TRBD1 agrees at 7 bases. The germline gives CDR1 SGHNT, CDR2 YENEEA. This CDR3 is built from 16 residues. V lost 5 bases, J lost 1 base, and 10 bases stayed unmatched. This CDR3 is CASSPRHRGGNTEAFF. The CDR3 coding sequence is TGTGCCAGCAGCCCGCGACACAGGGGTGGGAACACTGAAGCTTTCTTT.

This clonotype was recorded at least ten times. The genes are TRBV11-2 and TRBJ2-1; D not certain. This CDR3 has 15 residues. Germline CDR1 and CDR2: SGHAT and FQNNGV. V shed 0 bases and J shed 3 bases, with 9 bases lying between them. The CDR3 is CASSLEANGYNEQFF. The CDR3 DNA is TGTGCCAGCAGCTTAGAGGCGAACGGCTACAATGAGCAGTTCTTC. Variable domain in full (rest from reference TRBV11-2 and TRBJ2-1): EAGVAQSPRYKIIEKRQSVAFWCNPISGHATLYWYQQILGQGPKLLIQFQNNGVVDDSQLPKDRFSAERLKGVDSTLKIQPAKLEDSAVYLCASSLEANGYNEQFFGPGTRLTVL.

The rearrangement joins TRBV7-2 to TRBJ1-3; D is undetermined. The CDR3 covers 14 residues. V lost 3 bases to trimming and J lost 2 bases, with 8 bases between them. Germline V gene data show CDR1 as SGHTA and CDR2 as FQGNSA. The CDR3, as DNA: TGTGCCAGCAGCTTGACCGACGCTGGAAACACCATATATTTT. Translating gives CASSLTDAGNTIYF. Together with reference TRBV7-2 and TRBJ1-3, the CDR3 gives the full variable domain: GAGVSQSPSNKVTEKGKDVELRCDPISGHTALYWYRQSLGQGLEFLIYFQGNSAPDKSGLPSDRFSAERTGGSVSTLTIQRTQQEDSAVYLCASSLTDAGNTIYFGEGSWLTVV.

Ten or more counts support this clonotype. The CDR3 DNA sequence: TGTGCCAGCAGCTCAGACAGTGAAGCTTTCTTT. Its translation is CASSSDSEAFF. V and J are TRBV12-3 or TRBV12-4 and TRBJ1-1; tentative D call: TRBD1 (5 bases). There are 11 residues in the CDR3. The germline V and J ends were trimmed by 6 bases and 7 bases, with 9 bases remaining between them.

The sample holds many counts of this clonotype. The CDR3 DNA sequence: TGCAGTGCTAGAGATTTCGAGCGCGCGGTAGCCCGCAATGAGCAGTTCTTC. Its translation is CSARDFERAVARNEQFF. The J gene is TRBJ2-1, the V gene TRBV20-1, with unresolved D. V was clipped by 0 bases and J by 6 bases, with 21 bases between them. The CDR3 has 17 residues. CDR1 is DFQATT and CDR2 is SNEGSKA in the germline V gene (reference sequence).

The sample holds many counts of this clonotype. This sequence joins TRBV13 and TRBJ1-2; D ambiguous. Germline loops: CDR1 PRHDT, CDR2 FYEKMQ (reference sequence). V dropped 1 base and J dropped 5 bases, with 23 bases sitting between them. The CDR3 contains 18 residues. CDR3 sequence: CASSLDGGRQRRLYGYTF. Written as DNA, the CDR3 is TGTGCCAGCAGCTTAGATGGTGGGAGGCAGCGCCGACTTTATGGCTACACCTTC.

This clonotype was counted at least ten times. The rearrangement joins TRBV6-6 to TRBJ2-7; D remains unclear. The length of the CDR3 is 14 residues. In germline, CDR1 is MNHNY, CDR2 SVGAGI (reference sequence). V lost 0 bases to trimming and J lost 6 bases, with 12 bases between them. The CDR3 loop reads CASSYSIGGSEQYV. DNA for the CDR3: TGTGCCAGCAGTTACTCGATAGGCGGCTCCGAGCAGTACGTC.

The chain employs TRBV6-2 or TRBV6-3 and TRBJ2-1; a possible D gene is TRBD2 (5 bases). This CDR3 contains 15 residues. Trimming removed 6 bases at V and 4 bases at J, with 16 bases between. The germline CDR1 and CDR2 sequences are MNHEY and SVGEGT. The CDR3 DNA follows: TGTGCCAGCAGCCCCCTCGTGGGAGAGTACAATGAGCAGTTCTTC. Amino acid sequence: CASSPLVGEYNEQFF.

There are many counts of this clonotype. The chain combines TRBV2 with TRBJ2-7, with 8 bases lining up with TRBD1. The V gene end was trimmed by 6 bases and the J gene end by 7 bases; junction bases not matched to a gene: 17. Germline V gene sequence: CDR1 SNHLY, CDR2 FYNNEI. This CDR3 is 16 amino acids long. For the CDR3, the DNA is TGTGCCAGCAGCCCAACTCCGGGACAGGCTTTTGAAGAGCAGTACTTC. Translation gives CASSPTPGQAFEEQYF.

In this sample, this clonotype turned up a few times. A much larger clone is a single base away; this may be a read error. The chain joins TRBV28 to TRBJ1-1; maybe TRBD1 (5 bases). This CDR3 region has 13 residues. Per the germline V gene, CDR1 is MDHEN and CDR2 is SYDVKM. The DNA of the CDR3 is TGTGCCAGCAGTTGGACACAGAACGCTGAAGCTTTCTTT. This encodes CASSWTQNAEAFF.

The chain uses TRBV20-1 and TRBJ1-2; no clear D gene. The CDR3 extends over 16 amino acids. With 0 bases removed from V and 6 bases from J, the gap between germline ends came to 20 bases. In germline, CDR1 is DFQATT, CDR2 SNEGSKA (reference sequence). CDR3 bases: TGCAGTGCTAGAGATCATGAGGGAGCGGAAAGGAATGGCTACACCTTC. Translating it yields CSARDHEGAERNGYTF.

In its sample, this clonotype was seen a few times. V is TRBV7-2 and J is TRBJ2-1; 10 bases are a match to TRBD2. Germline V gene data show CDR1 as SGHTA and CDR2 as FQGNSA. Trimming at V came to 1 base and at J to 8 bases, leaving 8 bases not matched to a gene. The CDR3 has 16 amino acids. CDR3 sequence: CASSLVLSGGADEQFF. The CDR3, as DNA: TGTGCCAGCAGCTTAGTTTTGAGCGGGGGGGCCGATGAGCAGTTCTTC.

In its sample, this clonotype was seen many times. This chain links TRBV27 with TRBJ2-7, with 7 bases identical to TRBD1. Germline V CDR1 and CDR2: MNHEY, SMNVEV (reference sequence). The CDR3 is 16 amino acids. After removal of 5 bases from V and 3 bases from J, the junction contained 13 bases not matched to a gene. The DNA of the CDR3 is TGTGCCAGCAGTCATGGACAGGCCACGACCTTCTACGAGCAGTACTTC. Amino acids: CASSHGQATTFYEQYF.

In nucleotides, the CDR3 is TGTGCCAGCAGCCTCTCCCGGGGGGGAAGGGAGACCCAGTACTTC. The encoded protein is CASSLSRGGRETQYF. V usage is TRBV3-1 and J usage is TRBJ2-5; 8 bases fit TRBD2. The germline V gene has CDR1 LGHDT and CDR2 YNNKEL (reference sequence). The junction had 9 bases not matched to a gene; V was cut back by 4 bases and J by 5 bases. The CDR3 contains 15 residues.

This clonotype was observed many times. This chain joins TRBV12-3 or TRBV12-4 and TRBJ2-2; D gene unclear. Trimming pared 3 bases from V and 5 bases from J, leaving 7 bases between. The CDR3 loop spans 13 amino acids. The CDR3 is CASSLKGTGELFF. The CDR3 nucleotides read TGTGCCAGCAGTTTGAAAGGTACCGGGGAGCTGTTTTTT.

On this clonotype: A much larger clone lies one base from this, so it may be a read error. The J gene is TRBJ1-1, the V gene TRBV15, with D possibly TRBD1 on 6 matching bases. CDR3 length: 13 amino acids. Per the germline V gene, CDR1 is LNHNV and CDR2 is YYDKDF (reference sequence). This chain's CDR3 is CVTSWTVYTEAFF. The CDR3 DNA is TGTGTCACCAGTTGGACAGTTTACACTGAAGCTTTCTTT.

The gene calls are TRBV20-1 and TRBJ1-5; tentative D call: TRBD1 (5 bases). The germline gives CDR1 DFQATT, CDR2 SNEGSKA (reference sequence). V was pared by 5 bases and J by 4 bases, with 24 bases between. The CDR3 is 17 amino acids. The CDR3 DNA follows: TGCAGTGCTCCCCAATCCGGGCGGGGCCTGACTAATCAGCCCCAGCATTTT. Amino acids: CSAPQSGRGLTNQPQHF.

This clonotype has a handful of counts. The junction does not match germline at one end; this may be a read error. The V gene is TRBV14, the J gene TRBJ2-5; D not certain. Germline V gene lookup returns CDR1 SGHDN and CDR2 FVKESK. The CDR3 is 14 residues long. CDR3 bases: TGTGCCAGCAGTCAAGCACACATCCAAGAGACCCAGTACTTC. It translates to CASSQAHIQETQYF.

This clonotype was observed many times. The chain recombines TRBV4-3 with TRBJ2-3; the D call may be TRBD1 or TRBD2 (5 bases each). Deletions cut 2 bases from V and 6 bases from J, with 15 bases between. The germline CDR1 and CDR2 sequences are LGHNA and YSLEER. This CDR3 is built from 15 residues. In DNA, the CDR3 is TGCGCCAGCAGCCAACAAGCCGAGGGGTTGGATACGCAGTATTTT. Residues: CASSQQAEGLDTQYF.

In this sample, this clonotype turned up many times. The V and J genes are TRBV6-2 or TRBV6-3 and TRBJ2-2; 7 bases map to TRBD2. V lost 5 bases and J lost 6; bases outside the gene matches: 12. Germline V gene lookup returns CDR1 MNHEY and CDR2 SVGEGT. This CDR3 comprises 16 residues. CDR3 loop: CASSPPGLLAPGELFF. The CDR3 DNA reads as TGTGCCAGCAGTCCCCCGGGACTACTCGCTCCCGGGGAGCTGTTTTTT.